Listed below are T cell receptor beta chains from one sample, sequenced in a study of OX40 agonist ivuxolimab in advanced cancers. Only in-frame clones appear in the TCRdb table, and some are missing; sequencing was by immunoSEQ multiplex PCR. The sample contains 55,000 to 80,000 clones, 92% of which appear only once. The material sequenced was CD4+ or CD8+ T cells sorted from blood, taken in a trial of the OX40 agonist ivuxolimab. These receptors all stem from an adult with an advanced solid tumor such as melanoma, head and neck, liver or kidney cancer. CDR3s include the opening cysteine and the closing phenylalanine or tryptophan. The D gene is left open where the match is weak.

V gene,D gene,CDR3 protein
TRBV30,.,CAWLGDPSSGNTIYF
TRBV29-1,TRBD1,CSATGDTEAFF
TRBV30,TRBD1,CAWSRTGATEAFF
TRBV5-4,TRBD2,CASSRGGSEDTQYF
TRBV5-1,TRBD1,CASSSTGTASETQYF
TRBV9,TRBD1,CASSGSSLTGGGPLHF
TRBV10-3,.,CAISDGGGFTEAFF
TRBV18,.,CASSPLVSNTGELFF
TRBV5-1,.,CASSLSGPDSYNEQFF
TRBV10-3,TRBD1,CAIRTGTDEKLFF
TRBV21-1,.,CATGGTGSCSRSSYEQYF
TRBV9,.,CASSTRGTGTDTQYF
TRBV5-5,TRBD1,CASSGTGGWETQYF
TRBV6-6,.,CASSYSTAYNEQFF
TRBV5-4,TRBD2,CASTKGTSGSYNEQFF
TRBV11-2,.,CASSPPSNEQFF
TRBV30,TRBD1,CAWTGGSGQPQHF
TRBV5-4,TRBD2,CASSLAGGLSEQYF
TRBV6-1,TRBD1,CASSEPGTGDGYTF
TRBV28,TRBD1,CASSTAGQGDAEAFF
TRBV5-4,TRBD2,CASSLEVNGRGVDTQYF
TRBV13,.,CATRLSGNTIYF
TRBV19,TRBD1,CASSTMTGGRQPQHF
TRBV11-2,TRBD1,CASSSQQGARYSPLHF
TRBV5-8,.,CASSLGQLYQETQYF
TRBV7-3,.,CASSLSPGNTEAFF
TRBV2,.,CASRVNRGTGELFF
TRBV19,TRBD2,CASTELAGGPGEQYF
TRBV9,.,CASSVVGGSQETQYF
TRBV6-1,TRBD1,CASSPGGSDTIYF
TRBV9,TRBD1,CASSVLGTGGMNEQFF
TRBV5-1,TRBD1,CASSEGATNTGELFF
TRBV19,TRBD2,CASSLRRASGSYTDTQYF
TRBV5-8,.,CASSLVHDAYEQYF
TRBV5-1,.,CASSLQSNTGELFF
TRBV9,TRBD1,CASSDGDRGSEKLFF
TRBV6-5,TRBD1,CASSQGAGSYNEQFF
TRBV5-1,TRBD2,CASSFGTSSPDTQYF
TRBV29-1,.,CSVDDYQNIQYF
TRBV18,.,CASSPNEDSTDTQYF
TRBV5-1,TRBD2,CASSLGLAGDNEQFF
TRBV7-3,.,CASSLLLALYEQYF
TRBV19,TRBD2,CATSPLAGKVNEQFF
TRBV19,TRBD2,CASRDGGASDTQYF
TRBV6-5,TRBD2,CASSRTGLNLQEQFF
TRBV6-6,.,CASSPETNEQFF
TRBV5-4,.,CASSLGGIHTDTQYF
TRBV10-1,TRBD1,CASKTGGTGELFF
TRBV7-2,.,CASSLDWTDTQYF
TRBV11-2,TRBD2,CASRNSGRDTDTQYF
TRBV5-1,.,CASSLPQDAFNEQFF
TRBV5-1,.,CASQLSDSQETQYF